Each of the 9 T cell receptor delta chains below was sequenced from the same sample in a study of gamma-delta chains in newborns, infants, children. TCRdb redid clone calling on the reads using CATT. The table shows about 3,200 delta-chain clones, with under 60% occurring only once. Sequenced input: blood. These receptors all come from a child who received the measles vaccine.

A word on this clone: This may be a read error: a much more frequent sequence differs by one nucleotide. The CDR3 protein is CALGELQRPGGPFYKLIF. CDR3 sequence (DNA): TGTGCTCTTGGGGAACTCCAACGTCCTGGGGGCCCCTTCTATAAACTCATCTTT. V is TRDV1 and J is TRDJ1; TRDD3 matches at 7 bases. This CDR3 contains 18 residues. J lost 6 bases, V lost 0 bases, and 16 bases had no gene match. The germline CDR1 and CDR2 sequences are TSWWSYY and QGS.

In the case of this clone: A read error is possible here, since a much larger clone lies one base away. J is TRDJ3 and V is TRDV2, with 12 positions matching TRDD3. Germline CDR1 GEAIGNYY, CDR2 EKD. This CDR3 is built from 19 residues. The CDR3 protein is CACDTPGGYASWDTLQMFF. CDR3 nucleotides: TGTGCCTGTGACACCCCTGGGGGATACGCGTCCTGGGACACCCTACAGATGTTTTTC.

Here the CDR3 reads CACDYGGLSSWDTRQMFF. The CDR3 DNA is TGTGCCTGTGATTATGGGGGTCTGAGCTCCTGGGACACCCGACAGATGTTTTTC. The rearrangement uses TRDV2 and TRDJ3; D is perhaps TRDD3 (6 bases). V lost 4 bases to trimming and J lost 0 bases, with 15 bases between them. There are 18 residues in the CDR3. Germline CDR1 GEAIGNYY, CDR2 EKD.

This clone is judged large. In the same sample, other DNA sequences code for this CDR3. CDR3 in amino acids: CACDTWGTDKLIF. CDR3 nucleotide sequence: TGTGCCTGTGACACCTGGGGGACCGATAAACTCATCTTT. This sequence joins TRDV2 and TRDJ1; possible D gene TRDD3, 6 bases. Per the germline V gene, CDR1 is GEAIGNYY and CDR2 is EKD. The V end was cut by 0 bases, the J end by 2 bases, with 6 bases between. This CDR3 spans 13 amino acids.

This clone is large by share. The same CDR3 arises from other DNA sequences in this sample as well. DNA for the CDR3: TGTGCCTGTGACACGGGGGGATACAGCTCCTGGGACACCCGACAGATGTTTTTC. It specifies CACDTGGYSSWDTRQMFF. The chain employs TRDV2 and TRDJ3; TRDD3 agrees at 9 bases. The CDR3 is 18 amino acids. With 1 base clipped from V and 0 bases from J, the junction kept 3 bases outside the gene matches. Per germline, CDR1 GEAIGNYY and CDR2 EKD.

Points on this clone: This could be a read error, since a much larger clone is one nucleotide away. The genes are TRDV1 and TRDJ1; D is possibly TRDD3 (6 bases). The CDR3 loop spans 17 amino acids. The germline gives CDR1 TSWWSYY, CDR2 QGS. The CDR3 DNA reads as TGTGCTCTTGGGGAACGTCTGTGGGTCCTGGGACGGGATAAACCCATCTTT. Translated, it gives CALGERLWVLGRDKPIF.

In its sample, this clone was seen a few times. The chain employs TRDV2 and TRDJ3, with TRDD3 matching over 9 bases. The junction had 8 bases not matched to a gene; V was cut back by 0 bases and J by 0 bases. CDR3 length: 20 amino acids. Germline V gene sequence: CDR1 GEAIGNYY, CDR2 EKD. CDR3: CACDTVRTGGTSWDTRQMFF. The CDR3 DNA sequence: TGTGCCTGTGACACCGTTCGTACTGGGGGAACCTCCTGGGACACCCGACAGATGTTTTTC.

This clone is deemed medium-sized. V is TRDV2 and J is TRDJ3; D is possibly TRDD3 (5 bases). V lost 0 bases, J lost 0 bases, and 11 bases lay in between. The CDR3 length is 18 residues. Germline CDR1 is GEAIGNYY and CDR2 is EKD. DNA for the CDR3: TGTGCCTGTGACACCGGCTGGGCTAGCTCCTGGGACACCCGACAGATGTTTTTC. Its protein is CACDTGWASSWDTRQMFF.

V is TRDV1 and J is TRDJ1; 13 bases match TRDD3. The J segment lost 10 bases and the V segment lost 5 bases, leaving 22 bases of the junction unmatched. Germline V CDR1 and CDR2: TSWWSYY, QGS. This CDR3 is built from 19 residues. The CDR3 DNA reads TGTGCTCTTGGGAAAGACTGGGGGATACGCGGAGCCCAGACTGGTAGACTCATCTTT. Protein sequence: CALGKDWGIRGAQTGRLIF.